The T cell receptor (beta chain) described here comes from a study of T cells in Graves' hyperthyroidism and ophthalmopathy. Notes on the study in general: Most thyroid clonotypes expanded above 0.001 appeared in blood too.

What was amplified from RNA transcripts were TCR beta CDR3 regions. HTBI primers were the set used in a first-round RT-PCR of the TCR CDR3. In TCRdb, the multiplex PCR reads were re-called with MiXCR into one record per CDR3 protein. The sample holds over 450,000 distinct CDR3 sequences, 13% to 15% seen once. V lost 3 bases to trimming and J lost 5 bases; unmatched junction nucleotides: 9. Per germline, CDR1 ENHRY and CDR2 SYGVKD. CDR3 size: 15 residues. There are many counts of this clonotype. Its specificity is not known. The chain joins TRBV10-3 to TRBJ2-5; TRBD2 matches 7 bases. Sample: blood. This sequence originates from a woman younger than 30 with Graves' hyperthyroidism. This CDR3 is CAISDLQRGGETQYF. CDR3 in DNA: TGTGCCATCAGTGATCTTCAGAGGGGAGGGGAGACCCAGTACTTC.